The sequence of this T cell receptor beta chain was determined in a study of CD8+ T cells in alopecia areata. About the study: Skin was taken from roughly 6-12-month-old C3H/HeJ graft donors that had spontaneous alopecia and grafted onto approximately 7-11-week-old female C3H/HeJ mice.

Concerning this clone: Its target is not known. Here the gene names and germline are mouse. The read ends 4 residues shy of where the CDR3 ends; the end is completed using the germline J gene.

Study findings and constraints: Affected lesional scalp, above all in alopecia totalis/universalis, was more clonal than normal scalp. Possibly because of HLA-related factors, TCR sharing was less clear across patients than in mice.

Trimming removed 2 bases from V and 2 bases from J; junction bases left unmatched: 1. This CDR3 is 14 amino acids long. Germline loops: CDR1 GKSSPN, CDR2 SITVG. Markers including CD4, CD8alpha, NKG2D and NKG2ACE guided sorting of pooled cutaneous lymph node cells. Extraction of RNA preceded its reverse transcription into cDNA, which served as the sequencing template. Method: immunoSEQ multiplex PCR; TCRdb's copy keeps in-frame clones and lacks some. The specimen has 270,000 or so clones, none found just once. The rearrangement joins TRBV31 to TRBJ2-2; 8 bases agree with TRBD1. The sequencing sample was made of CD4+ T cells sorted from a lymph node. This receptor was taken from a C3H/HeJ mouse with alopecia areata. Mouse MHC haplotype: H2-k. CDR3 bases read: TGTGCCTGGAGTTACAGGGGGAACACCGGG. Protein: CAWSYRGNTG. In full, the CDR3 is CAWSYRGNTGQLYF.